One sample yielded the 19 T cell receptor beta chains listed below, sequenced in a study of T cells in Graves' hyperthyroidism and ophthalmopathy. There were TCR beta CDR3 regions amplified from RNA transcripts. First-round RT-PCR with HTBI primers amplified the TCR CDR3 region. Via MiXCR, TCRdb re-called the multiplex PCR reads, giving one row per CDR3 protein. The data contain around 370,000 distinct CDR3 sequences, about a fifth of them seen just once; the ten biggest clones take up 35% to 50%. The sequencing sample was made of blood. The source is a young man with Graves' ophthalmopathy.

The chain employs TRBV12-3 or TRBV12-4 and TRBJ2-3; 7 nucleotides agree with TRBD1. This CDR3 is built from 14 residues. V lost 7 bases, J lost 2 bases, and 6 bases stayed unmatched. The CDR3 sequence is CASILGQPTDTQYF. CDR3 coding DNA: TGTGCCAGCATCTTGGGACAGCCCACAGATACGCAGTATTTT.

This rearrangement joins TRBV9 to TRBJ1-4; 7 nucleotides align to TRBD1. Germline CDR1 SGDLS, CDR2 YYNGEE. V lost 3 bases, J lost 8 bases, and 10 bases stayed unmatched. The CDR3 runs 15 residues. For the CDR3, the DNA is TGTGCCAGCAGCGGACAAGGGACAGAGGGGGAAAAACTGTTTTTT. Protein: CASSGQGTEGEKLFF.

This clonotype showed up many times. This chain joins TRBV2 and TRBJ2-3; D is undetermined. Trimming removed 0 bases from V and 6 bases from J, with 10 bases in between. CDR1 SNHLY and CDR2 FYNNEI come from the germline V gene. The CDR3 sequence is 14 residues long. CDR3 DNA: TGTGCCAGCAGTGAAGCTAGCCCCCGGGATACGCAGTATTTT. It translates to CASSEASPRDTQYF.

This clonotype was found many times. V is TRBV14 and J is TRBJ1-1; 7 nucleotides line up with TRBD1. CDR1 is SGHDN, CDR2 FVKESK, per germline. The CDR3 runs 15 residues. Trimming cost V 2 bases and J 0 bases; bases outside gene matches: 3. As DNA, the CDR3 is TGTGCCAGCAGCCAAACGGACAGGTTGAACACTGAAGCTTTCTTT. As protein: CASSQTDRLNTEAFF.

V is TRBV24-1 and J is TRBJ2-1, with TRBD1 identical over 7 bases. Germline lookup yields CDR1 KGHDR and CDR2 SFDVKD. The CDR3 spans 13 residues. V was clipped by 9 bases and J by 4 bases; unmatched bases: 5. The DNA of the CDR3 is TGTGCCACCTCAAGACAGGGATACAATGAGCAGTTCTTC. It specifies CATSRQGYNEQFF.

This clonotype occurred many times. The rearrangement links TRBV29-1 to TRBJ1-1, with D possibly TRBD1 on 5 matching bases. Germline lookup yields CDR1 SQVTM and CDR2 ANQGSEA. The CDR3 runs 13 residues. Deletions cut 1 base from V and 5 bases from J, with 11 bases between. CDR3 protein: CSVEGQGGTEAFF. CDR3 bases: TGCAGCGTTGAAGGGCAGGGAGGAACTGAAGCTTTCTTT.

This chain connects TRBV6-1 to TRBJ1-5; 8 bases agree with TRBD1. CDR3 length: 14 amino acids. Trimming cost V 6 bases and J 6 bases; bases outside gene matches: 7. Germline values: CDR1 MNHNS, CDR2 SASEGT. CDR3 coding DNA: TGTGCCAGCAGCCTGGGACAGGCGGGTCAGCCCCAGCATTTT. Amino acid sequence: CASSLGQAGQPQHF.

This clonotype came up a few times. This clone may be a read error of a much larger clone one base away. The chain recombines TRBV7-8 with TRBJ1-1; D is possibly TRBD1 (5 bases). Germline V CDR1 and CDR2: SGHVS, FQNEAQ. The CDR3 runs to 14 residues. The CDR3 sequence is CASSPGGTNTETFF. Here the CDR3 DNA reads TGTGCCAGCAGCCCGGGGGGGACGAACACTGAAACTTTCTTT.

This clonotype was detected many times. This rearrangement joins TRBV11-2 to TRBJ2-5; 8 positions agree with TRBD2. V shed 2 bases, J shed 3 bases, and the junction held 2 bases outside the gene matches. Germline values: CDR1 SGHAT, CDR2 FQNNGV. The CDR3 totals 14 residues. CDR3 in amino acids: CASSLLAGKETQYF. CDR3 DNA sequence: TGTGCCAGCAGCTTATTAGCGGGGAAAGAGACCCAGTACTTC.

This clonotype was found many times. V is TRBV3-1 and J is TRBJ2-3; D gene ambiguous. Germline V gene sequence: CDR1 LGHDT, CDR2 YNNKEL (reference sequence). The CDR3 spans 14 residues. V was shortened by 3 bases and J by 6 bases, with 13 bases between the two germline ends. CDR3 nucleotide sequence: TGTGCCAGCAGCCACCGAGGTCCTGCGGATACGCAGTATTTT. It yields the protein CASSHRGPADTQYF.

This clonotype was found a few times. This chain joins TRBV27 and TRBJ2-7, with D possibly being TRBD1 (6 bases). Between the trimmed V and J ends, which lost 5 bases and 3 bases, there was a span of 11 bases. CDR3 length: 13 residues. The V gene's germline CDR1 is MNHEY and CDR2 SMNVEV (reference sequence). CDR3 region: CASSPGTIYEQYF. The CDR3 coding sequence is TGTGCCAGCAGTCCAGGGACAATCTACGAGCAGTACTTC.

This clonotype was seen only a few times. The J gene is TRBJ2-2, the V gene TRBV24-1; maybe TRBD1 (6 bases). CDR1 and CDR2 (germline): KGHDR, SFDVKD. The CDR3 has 15 amino acids. Trimming left V 4 bases short and J 8 bases short, with 16 bases between. CDR3 loop: CATSDQNRESGELFF. The CDR3, as DNA: TGTGCCACCAGTGACCAGAACAGGGAAAGTGGGGAGCTGTTTTTT.

This clonotype was observed at least ten times. The J gene is TRBJ2-7, the V gene TRBV4-1, with TRBD1 identical over 9 bases. From germline, CDR1 is MGHRA and CDR2 YSYEKL. CDR3 length: 15 amino acids. The V segment lost 4 bases and the J segment 4 bases; nucleotides outside the gene matches: 8. The CDR3 sequence is CASSLLLGQGYEQYF. As DNA, the CDR3 is TGCGCCAGCAGCCTCCTACTAGGACAGGGGTACGAGCAGTACTTC.

The chain has TRBV11-2 and TRBJ2-1, with 14 bases fitting TRBD2. The CDR3 is 23 residues long. Germline V gives CDR1 SGHAT, CDR2 FQNNGV. With 4 bases clipped from V and 0 bases from J, the junction kept 20 bases outside the gene matches. The CDR3 region is CASSSPPPTSGGALFSSYNEQFF. CDR3 sequence (DNA): TGTGCCAGCAGCTCCCCTCCTCCGACTAGCGGGGGGGCCCTTTTTAGCTCCTACAATGAGCAGTTCTTC.

This clonotype was seen a handful of times. This chain joins TRBV5-1 and TRBJ2-1, with D possibly being TRBD1 (5 bases). The V gene's germline CDR1 is SGHRS and CDR2 YFSETQ. CDR3 length equals 15 residues. V was pared by 2 bases and J by 7 bases, with 16 bases between. Here the CDR3 DNA reads TGCGCCAGCAGCTTTCAAGCAGGGATGGAGAATGAGCAGTTCTTC. Translation: CASSFQAGMENEQFF.

This clonotype was counted a few times. This chain connects TRBV19 to TRBJ1-2, with D perhaps TRBD1 (6 bases). CDR3 length: 16 residues. Trimming stripped 1 base from V and 2 bases from J, with 14 bases between. Germline V gene sequence: CDR1 LNHDA, CDR2 SQIVND (reference sequence). The CDR3 DNA follows: TGTGCCAGTAGTATAGTAGGGCCGGGGGCGAACTATGGCTACACCTTC. It translates to CASSIVGPGANYGYTF.

This clonotype has at least ten counts. This chain joins TRBV7-2 and TRBJ2-7; D possibly corresponds to TRBD2 (6 bases). Trimming removed 1 base at V and 5 bases at J, with 12 bases between. CDR1 SGHTA and CDR2 FQGNSA come from the germline V gene. CDR3 length equals 14 residues. The CDR3 DNA reads TGTGCCAGCAGCTTAGGGTCTAGCGCCCACGAGCAGTACTTC. Residues: CASSLGSSAHEQYF.

Of note for this clonotype: Since a much larger clone is just one base distant, this may be a read error. The rearrangement joins TRBV14 to TRBJ2-1, with TRBD2 identical over 9 bases. The CDR3 consists of 17 residues. The germline V gene encodes CDR1 SGHDN and CDR2 FVKESK. CDR3 nucleotide sequence: TGTGCCAGCAGCCAAGAAGGCGGGAGGGATTACTACAATGAGCAGCTCTTC. Amino acids: CASSQEGGRDYYNEQLF.

This clonotype was found many times. The rearrangement joins TRBV7-3 to TRBJ2-7, with 8 bases aligning to TRBD1. This CDR3 comprises 16 residues. V trimming: 6 bases; J trimming: 4 bases; junction bases outside the gene matches: 14. CDR1 and CDR2 (germline): SGHTA, FQGTGA. CDR3 nucleotide sequence: TGTGCCAGCAGTTCACTGCAGGGACAGGATGGGTACGAGCAGTACTTC. Translation gives CASSSLQGQDGYEQYF.